This TCR beta chain was found in a study of molecular identifiers for immune sequencing clone quantification (dated by TCRdb to the late 2010s). Broadly, across the study: For a replicate experiment, RNA from approximately 20,000 or 98,000 naive CD8 T cells was divided into five aliquots, and four of the five aliquots were sequenced. This methods study used CD8 T cells to benchmark TCR RNA copy counting and molecular-identifier clustering-based TCR repertoire sequencing (MIDCIRS). Paper-wide results and their limitations: The sizes of highly expanded clones could end up underestimated when identical TCR molecules share a barcode. Spiked-in Jurkat TCR RNA equivalent to a single cell was reported to be detectable even among over 800,000 naive CD8 T cells. In CMV-specific effector cells, clones with more than 20 RNA copies contained over 99% of molecules, whereas in naive cells such clones contained under 1% of molecules. The naive libraries included spiked-in Jurkat TCR RNA (under eleven copies' worth), and this Jurkat TCR RNA is not part of the donor repertoire. When barcode sub-clustering was left out, chimeric consensus sequences inflated TCR diversity, with chimeras reaching as high as 47%. Approximately 2.7 recovered TCR RNA copies per cell were obtained by modeling, versus approximately 10 by digital PCR, implying a capture efficiency of 25% to 30%.

Notes on this clonotype: The target of this receptor is not known. With a much larger clone just one base away, this may be a read error. No conserved phenylalanine or tryptophan is present at the end of the CDR3, so a read error is the likely explanation.

Library construction relied on PCR. The sequencer listed for this sample is Illumina HiSeq 4000. Bulk TCR libraries were prepared as previously described, using TCR primers listed in Table S5. Total RNA was purified with the Qiagen AllPrep DNA/RNA kit. Before any analysis, reads coming from multiple sequencing runs of the same library were combined into one pool. Regarding the original processing steps: Reads were retained only if an exact TCR constant sequence was present, and the retained reads were trimmed to 150 nt and grouped according to their 12-nt molecular barcodes. Within each barcode group, reads were sub-clustered at a 15% Levenshtein threshold, and quality-weighted consensus sequences were built per RNA molecule. Non-functional sequences were filtered out, along with any lower-count sequence sitting one edit away from another sequence. Based on fitting two negative binomial distributions, any barcode sub-cluster with under 20% of the maximum read count was discarded. Using fastp trimming at Q25 and MiXCR clonotype assembly, TCRdb reanalyzed the public sequencing data and kept in-frame beta chains. Every distinct CDR3 protein forms one entry, paired with its most common genes and DNA. The V and J calls here are based on TCRdb, not the publication. The sample table holds more than 250,000 distinct CDR3 sequences, of which about a fifth were seen once. Jointly, the top ten make up 0.81% of the sample.

Naive CD8 T cell libraries were made from 20,000 to 1,000,000 sorted cells using 10%, 30% or 50% of purified RNA. Naive CD8 T cells, defined as CD8+CD4-CCR7+CD45RA+, were FACS-sorted into RLT Plus buffer on a BD FACSAria II. To test detection sensitivity, Jurkat RNA equal to approximately ten TCR copies was added to samples of roughly 18,000-1,100,000 naive CD8 T cells. Enrichment of CD8 T cells was done with RosetteSep CD8+ T Cell Enrichment Cocktail plus Ficoll-Paque, and ACK red cell lysis came afterward. V is clipped by 4 bases and J by 2 bases, and the sequence between their germline boundaries is 12 bases long. A total of 14 residues make up the CDR3, ends included. This entry keeps only the CDR3 DNA: 42 bases, framed from base 1. Looking up the germline V gene yields CDR1 MGHDK and CDR2 SYGVNS.

The rearrangement combines TRBV25-1 with TRBJ2-7; 6 matching bases give a weak D call of TRBD1. Input material: naive CD8+ T cells from blood, with Jurkat cell RNA spiked in. The sample's cell subset or site, from its label and the paper: FACS-sorted CD8+CD4-CCR7+CD45RA+ naive T cells. This TCR derives from a human donor in good health. Some libraries in this study had Jurkat cell RNA spiked in. The CDR3 reads as follows: CASSGGDIPYEQYL. The DNA reads as follows: TGTGCCAGCAGTGGAGGGGACATCCCCTACGAGCAGTACCTC.